The entry below gives a single TCR beta chain sequence along with its context. Repertoires were generated with immunoSEQ multiplex PCR, while TCRdb's copy carries only in-frame clones and drops some. The sample shows around 15,000 clones, about 93% of them seen only once. This record comes from a study of blood T cell dynamics during melanoma immunotherapy. As to time point: week 3, after first cycle of checkpoint inhibitor. The J segment lost 2 bases and the V segment lost 10 bases, leaving 8 bases of the junction unmatched. The CDR3 runs to 15 residues. The germline V gene encodes CDR1 SGDLS and CDR2 YYNGEE.

The chain recombines TRBV9 with TRBJ2-3; TRBD2 aligns across 12 bases. This specimen was blood, taken from a patient treated with checkpoint blockade. This clonotype originated in a human donor with melanoma. The CDR3 region is CAGSSGGAHTDTQYF. For the CDR3, the DNA is TGTGCCGGCTCTAGCGGGGGGGCTCACACAGATACGCAGTATTTT.